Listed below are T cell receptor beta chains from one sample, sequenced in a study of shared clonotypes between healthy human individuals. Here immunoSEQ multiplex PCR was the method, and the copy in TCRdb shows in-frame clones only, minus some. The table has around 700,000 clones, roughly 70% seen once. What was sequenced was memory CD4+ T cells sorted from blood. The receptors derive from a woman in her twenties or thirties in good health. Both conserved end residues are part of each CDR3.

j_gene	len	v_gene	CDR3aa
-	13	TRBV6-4	CASSGQGATEQYF
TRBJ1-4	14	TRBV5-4	CASSFRGANEKLFF
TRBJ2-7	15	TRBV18	CASSPGLAPTYEQYF
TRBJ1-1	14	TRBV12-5	CASGSDREDTEAFF
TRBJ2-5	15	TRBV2	CATKREAGGRETQYF
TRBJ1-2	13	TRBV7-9	CASSFETFYGYTF
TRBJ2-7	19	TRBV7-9	CASSLGTGFLGTPHYEQYF
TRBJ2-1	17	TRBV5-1	CASSWTSGSPNYNEQFF
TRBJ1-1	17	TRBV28	CASSLRDRRMRNTEAFF
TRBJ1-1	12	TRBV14	CASSRSLDGAFF
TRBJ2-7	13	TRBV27	CASRAGTSYEQYF
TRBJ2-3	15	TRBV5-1	CASSLGTGETDTQYF
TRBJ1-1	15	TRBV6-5	CASSYSRGIYTEAFF
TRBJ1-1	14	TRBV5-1	CASSLVVGDTEAFF
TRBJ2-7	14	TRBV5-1	CASSLDSPEYEQYF
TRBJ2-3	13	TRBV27	CASSLRPTDTQYF
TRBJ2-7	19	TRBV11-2	CASSQAKGLAGLPSYEQYF
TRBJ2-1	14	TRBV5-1	CASSPQEPYNEQFF
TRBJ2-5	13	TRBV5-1	CASSFTGLETQYF
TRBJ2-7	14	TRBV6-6	CASSGLAGDRVQYF